This is a list of T cell receptor beta chains from one sample in a study of cytomegalovirus exposure and HLA in healthy donors. Repertoires were generated with immunoSEQ multiplex PCR, while TCRdb's copy carries only in-frame clones and drops some. The profile shows 150,000 to 200,000 clones, roughly 80% of them singletons. Sequencing was performed on PBMCs. The receptors derive from a man younger than 40 in good health and CMV-seropositive. Each CDR3 is given with its conserved first and last residue.

V: TRBV18; J: TRBJ1-1; CDR3: CASSVDLTGFAFF
V: TRBV5-4; J: TRBJ2-5; CDR3: CASSSTGGAGQETQYF
V: TRBV5-6; J: TRBJ2-2; CDR3: CASSFQGVYGELFF
V: TRBV7-7; J: TRBJ2-5; CDR3: CASSLNTGFETQYF
V: TRBV5-8; J: TRBJ2-1; CDR3: CASAASDFYNEQFF
V: TRBV29-1; J: TRBJ2-3; CDR3: CSVDDRGLTDTQYF
V: TRBV5-6; J: TRBJ1-2; CDR3: CASSLDYINYGYTF
V: TRBV5-8; J: TRBJ1-5; CDR3: CASSLGTGGYQPQHF
V: TRBV11-2; J: TRBJ2-7; CDR3: CASSSDRGYEQYF
V: TRBV5-6; J: TRBJ2-5; CDR3: CASRPLLAGSQETQYF
V: TRBV10-3; J: TRBJ2-1; CDR3: CATKPLLVAGSYNEQFF
V: TRBV30; J: TRBJ1-6; CDR3: CAWSNRGVWSPLHF
V: TRBV10-3; J: TRBJ2-7; CDR3: CAISEPNLAGVHSYEQYF
V: TRBV7-2; J: TRBJ2-7; CDR3: CASSLAASGGTYEQYF
V: TRBV18; J: TRBJ1-5; CDR3: CASSPNPGQINQPQHF
V: TRBV19; J: TRBJ2-1; CDR3: CASSPTWTGYNGQFF
V: TRBV9; J: TRBJ1-2; CDR3: CASSVIGGGGYTF
V: TRBV5-1; J: TRBJ1-1; CDR3: CASSATGGSTEAFF
V: TRBV11-3; J: TRBJ2-1; CDR3: CASSFEGSNEQFF
V: TRBV5-1; J: TRBJ2-2; CDR3: CASSFWLARNTGELFF
V: TRBV28; J: TRBJ1-1; CDR3: CASMTPGGRSNTEAFF
V: TRBV5-1; J: TRBJ1-1; CDR3: CASSSDTTNTEAFF
V: TRBV7-2; J: TRBJ1-3; CDR3: CASSPYRGQSGNTIYF
V: TRBV7-9; J: TRBJ1-2; CDR3: CASSLAGTLSNYGYTF
V: TRBV28; J: TRBJ1-5; CDR3: CASSLPSGYQPQHF
V: TRBV30; J: TRBJ1-5; CDR3: CAWSQTGSNQPQHF
V: TRBV25-1; J: TRBJ2-5; CDR3: CASSAGVDQYF
V: TRBV13; J: TRBJ1-2; CDR3: CASSLGPLARTPRDGSYTF
V: TRBV6-5; J: TRBJ2-6; CDR3: CASSSDRPGANVLTF
V: TRBV15; J: TRBJ2-3; CDR3: CATSRKTTSTDTQYF
V: TRBV4-3; J: TRBJ2-1; CDR3: CASSQDRGPGNEQFF
V: TRBV19; J: TRBJ2-3; CDR3: CASSANYGGGRTDTQYF
V: TRBV2; J: TRBJ1-3; CDR3: CASSEIHSGNTIYF
V: TRBV11-2; J: TRBJ2-3; CDR3: CASSRRLAGGPDTQYF
V: TRBV4-2; J: TRBJ2-1; CDR3: CASSQDRERTYNEQFF
V: TRBV14; J: TRBJ1-2; CDR3: CASRDSGSRVGYTF
V: TRBV9; J: TRBJ2-2; CDR3: CASSARTGQRELFF
V: TRBV4-2; J: TRBJ2-1; CDR3: CASSPRGGQAGLAGARNEQFF
V: TRBV7-2; J: TRBJ1-5; CDR3: CASSRSHDSNQPQHF
V: TRBV9; J: TRBJ2-7; CDR3: CASSVRGTSYEQYF
V: TRBV6-6; J: TRBJ2-7; CDR3: CASSYIRGGEQYF
V: TRBV2; J: TRBJ1-1; CDR3: CASSEVRVLYVIAFF
V: TRBV27; J: TRBJ2-7; CDR3: CAIRSAYEQYF
V: TRBV2; J: TRBJ1-4; CDR3: CASWTGANEKLFF